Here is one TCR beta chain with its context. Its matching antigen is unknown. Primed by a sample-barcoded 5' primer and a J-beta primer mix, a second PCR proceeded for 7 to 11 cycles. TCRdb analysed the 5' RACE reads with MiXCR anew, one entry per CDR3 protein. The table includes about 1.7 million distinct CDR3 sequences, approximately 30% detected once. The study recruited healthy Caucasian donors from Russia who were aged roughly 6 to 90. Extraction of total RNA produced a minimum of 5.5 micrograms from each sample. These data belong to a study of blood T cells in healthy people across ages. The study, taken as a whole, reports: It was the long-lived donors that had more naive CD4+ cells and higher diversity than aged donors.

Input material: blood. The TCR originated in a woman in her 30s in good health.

CDR3 DNA sequence: TGCAGTGCTAGCGGCGGCGGGGTATCGCCCCTCCACTTT. Protein: CSASGGGVSPLHF. V and J are TRBV20-1 and TRBJ1-6; D unclear. The germline V gene encodes CDR1 DFQATT and CDR2 SNEGSKA (reference sequence). V lost 3 bases and J 13 bases, leaving 16 bases between the germline ends. The CDR3 loop spans 13 amino acids.